This passage covers 20 T cell receptor beta chains from one sample sequenced in a study of cytomegalovirus exposure and HLA in healthy donors. The assay was immunoSEQ multiplex PCR, and TCRdb's table has in-frame clones only and misses some. The sample yields approximately 210,000 clones, roughly 88% seen once. The sequenced sample was PBMCs. These receptors were obtained from a young woman in good health and CMV-seronegative.

V usage is TRBV28 and J usage is TRBJ2-2, with D uncertain. The CDR3 runs to 17 residues. V was cut by 5 bases and J by 0 bases, with 16 bases left in between. The germline V gene has CDR1 MDHEN and CDR2 SYDVKM. The CDR3 DNA follows: TGTGCCAGCAGTCCCCATAGACAAGCCGCGAACACCGGGGAGCTGTTTTTT. This gives the protein CASSPHRQAANTGELFF.

The chain joins TRBV5-1 to TRBJ2-2; possible D gene TRBD1, 6 bases. The V gene lost 0 bases and the J gene lost 4 bases, with 16 bases spanning the gap. CDR3 length: 17 amino acids. Germline V gene lookup returns CDR1 SGHRS and CDR2 YFSETQ. The chain's CDR3 is CASSLETGSALTGELFF. The CDR3 DNA sequence: TGCGCCAGCAGCTTGGAGACAGGTTCCGCTCTCACCGGGGAGCTGTTTTTT.

This chain links TRBV28 with TRBJ2-2, with 7 bases matching TRBD2. CDR1 and CDR2 (germline): MDHEN, SYDVKM. The CDR3 length is 15 residues. Germline trimming cut 3 bases from V and 4 bases from J; bases unmatched to any gene: 5. CDR3 bases: TGTGCCAGCAGTTTGGGAGGGCTCGCCACCGGGGAGCTGTTTTTT. It yields the protein CASSLGGLATGELFF.

Of note for this clone: Other DNA sequences from this sample encode an identical CDR3 as well. This chain links TRBV7-9 with TRBJ1-1, with TRBD1 matching 9 bases. V lost 0 bases, J lost 4 bases, and 0 bases stayed unmatched. This CDR3 region has 14 residues. The germline CDR1 and CDR2 sequences are SEHNR and FQNEAQ (reference sequence). The CDR3 is CASSLATGGTEAFF. The CDR3 coding sequence is TGTGCCAGCAGCTTAGCGACAGGGGGCACTGAAGCTTTCTTT.

This rearrangement joins TRBV5-1 to TRBJ1-3, with 7 bases aligning to TRBD1. V lost 4 bases to trimming and J lost 2 bases; unmatched junction nucleotides: 6. Germline V CDR1 and CDR2: SGHRS, YFSETQ. This CDR3 is 15 amino acids long. The DNA of the CDR3 is TGCGCCAGCAGCCCCGGACAGGACGCTGGAAACACCATATATTTT. It is translated as CASSPGQDAGNTIYF.

The chain couples TRBV9 to TRBJ1-2; TRBD1 matches at 7 bases. CDR3 size: 15 residues. Germline V gives CDR1 SGDLS, CDR2 YYNGEE. J gave up 1 base and V 4 bases, and 7 bases lay outside the gene matches. The chain's CDR3 is CASSQWTGRNYGYTF. The CDR3 nucleotides read TGTGCCAGCAGCCAATGGACAGGTCGTAACTATGGCTACACCTTC.

To note about this clone: The sample has other DNA sequences that encode this CDR3 too. The gene calls are TRBV9 and TRBJ2-7, with D possibly matching TRBD2 (7 bases). Germline V gene data show CDR1 as SGDLS and CDR2 as YYNGEE. The CDR3 has 14 residues. The ends were cut back, 0 bases at V and 2 bases at J, with 9 bases in the middle. The CDR3 reads CASSVGGGPYEQYF. For the CDR3, the DNA is TGTGCCAGCAGCGTAGGGGGGGGGCCCTACGAGCAGTACTTC.

The chain recombines TRBV11-2 with TRBJ2-7; 10 bases match TRBD2. Germline V lookup: CDR1 SGHAT, CDR2 FQNNGV. With V trimmed by 1 base and J by 3 bases, 12 bases remained unmatched. This CDR3 spans 18 amino acids. The CDR3 DNA is TGTGCCAGCAGCTTAGCGGTGGGCCTTGTAGCGGGAGGCTACGAGCAGTACTTC. Its translation: CASSLAVGLVAGGYEQYF.

The table lists this clone with a count of one. The V gene is TRBV19, the J gene TRBJ2-1, with a weak D call TRBD2 (5 bases). Germline V gene lookup returns CDR1 LNHDA and CDR2 SQIVND (reference sequence). The CDR3 loop spans 15 amino acids. V was clipped by 5 bases and J by 8 bases, with 19 bases between them. CDR3 sequence reads: CASSHIRELSDEQFF. CDR3 coding DNA: TGTGCCAGTAGTCACATAAGGGAGTTGTCGGATGAGCAGTTCTTC.

V and J are TRBV4-1 and TRBJ2-5, with D unclear. The CDR3 is 16 residues long. The germline CDR1 and CDR2 sequences are MGHRA and YSYEKL. The V gene lost 2 bases and the J gene lost 2 bases, with 15 bases spanning the gap. The CDR3 here is CASSQFFPSGQETQYF. The DNA for the CDR3 is TGCGCCAGCAGCCAATTTTTCCCATCCGGTCAAGAGACCCAGTACTTC.

Concerning this clone: Within the sample, other DNA sequences also encode this same CDR3. V gene TRBV5-1 combines with J gene TRBJ2-1; TRBD2 aligns across 7 bases. Germline V gene lookup returns CDR1 SGHRS and CDR2 YFSETQ. This CDR3 spans 15 amino acids. V trimming: 0 bases; J trimming: 4 bases; junction bases outside the gene matches: 4. CDR3 protein: CASSLGLADYNEQFF. The DNA for the CDR3 is TGCGCCAGCAGCTTGGGTCTAGCGGATTACAATGAGCAGTTCTTC.

The genes are TRBV19 and TRBJ2-1, with 12 positions matching TRBD1. V lost 5 bases and J lost 8; bases outside the gene matches: 4. From germline, CDR1 is LNHDA and CDR2 SQIVND (reference sequence). The CDR3 spans 14 residues. The CDR3 DNA reads as TGTGCCAGTAGTGTGGGACAGGGGGCGGATGAGCAGTTCTTC. This sequence encodes CASSVGQGADEQFF. Combining the CDR3 with reference TRBV19 and TRBJ2-1 gives the whole variable domain DGGITQSPKYLFRKEGQNVTLSCEQNLNHDAMYWYRQDPGQGLRLIYYSQIVNDFQKGDIAEGYSVSREKKESFPLTVTSAQKNPTAFYLCASSVGQGADEQFFGPGTRLTVL.

The gene calls are TRBV11-1 and TRBJ2-3, with D possibly TRBD2 on 6 matching bases. The CDR3 covers 15 residues. Trimming pared 1 base from V and 2 bases from J, leaving 10 bases between. Germline CDR1 SGHAT, CDR2 FQDESV (reference sequence). CDR3 sequence (DNA): TGTGCCAGCAGCTTAGGGGCGGGGCACACAGATACGCAGTATTTT. It encodes CASSLGAGHTDTQYF.

The chain couples TRBV19 to TRBJ2-7; 7 nucleotides line up with TRBD1. The CDR3 length is 13 residues. The germline V gene has CDR1 LNHDA and CDR2 SQIVND (reference sequence). The ends lost 6 bases at V and 4 bases at J; junction bases unmatched: 6. The CDR3: CASSPNRGYEQYF. The CDR3 nucleotides read TGTGCCAGTAGCCCTAACAGGGGTTACGAGCAGTACTTC.

The CDR3: CASSQETSGRAGEQFF. In nucleotides, the CDR3 is TGCGCCAGCAGCCAAGAAACTAGCGGGAGGGCCGGTGAGCAGTTCTTC. The V call is TRBV4-3, the J call TRBJ2-1; TRBD2 matches at 13 bases. Germline V lookup: CDR1 LGHNA, CDR2 YSLEER. The CDR3 has 16 residues. Germline trimming cut 0 bases from V and 9 bases from J; bases unmatched to any gene: 5.

The chain recombines TRBV10-1 with TRBJ2-1; a weak D match, TRBD2 (5 bases). Germline V gives CDR1 WNHNN, CDR2 SYGVQD (reference sequence). This CDR3 is 14 amino acids long. The ends were cut back, 5 bases at V and 7 bases at J, with 15 bases in the middle. CDR3 sequence: CASSIREGLNEQFF. The CDR3 DNA reads as TGCGCCAGCAGTATTCGGGAAGGGTTGAATGAGCAGTTCTTC.

This chain joins TRBV28 and TRBJ2-3, with a tentative D call TRBD2 (10 bases). V was pared by 8 bases and J by 5 bases, with 29 bases between. In germline, CDR1 is MDHEN, CDR2 SYDVKM. This CDR3 region has 18 residues. The DNA for the CDR3 is TGTGCCAGCTCCGGGACAGGGAAGAGCGGGGGGGTGGTAGATACGCAGTATTTT. Translated: CASSGTGKSGGVVDTQYF.

V is TRBV5-1 and J is TRBJ1-2, with unresolved D. Germline V gene lookup returns CDR1 SGHRS and CDR2 YFSETQ. This CDR3 contains 14 residues. V was clipped by 1 base and J by 4 bases, with 11 bases between them. The CDR3 DNA reads TGCGCCAGCAGCTTGTTTCGGGAATCCTATGGCTACACCTTC. Encoded protein: CASSLFRESYGYTF.

The chain uses TRBV14 and TRBJ2-1, with TRBD2 identical over 7 bases. V gave up 6 bases and J gave up 3 bases; unmatched junction bases: 8. The germline CDR1 and CDR2 sequences are SGHDN and FVKESK. The CDR3 totals 15 residues. CDR3 loop: CASSPSGVFYNEQFF. The CDR3 DNA is TGTGCCAGCAGTCCCAGCGGGGTATTCTACAATGAGCAGTTCTTC.

V is TRBV27 and J is TRBJ2-1; 8 positions match TRBD2. The CDR3 spans 15 residues. The germline V gene has CDR1 MNHEY and CDR2 SMNVEV (reference sequence). Trimming took 3 bases from V and 8 from J; bases not matched to a gene: 9. CDR3 protein: CASSFSGILLDEQFF. Written as DNA, the CDR3 is TGTGCCAGCAGTTTTAGCGGGATACTTCTGGATGAGCAGTTCTTC.